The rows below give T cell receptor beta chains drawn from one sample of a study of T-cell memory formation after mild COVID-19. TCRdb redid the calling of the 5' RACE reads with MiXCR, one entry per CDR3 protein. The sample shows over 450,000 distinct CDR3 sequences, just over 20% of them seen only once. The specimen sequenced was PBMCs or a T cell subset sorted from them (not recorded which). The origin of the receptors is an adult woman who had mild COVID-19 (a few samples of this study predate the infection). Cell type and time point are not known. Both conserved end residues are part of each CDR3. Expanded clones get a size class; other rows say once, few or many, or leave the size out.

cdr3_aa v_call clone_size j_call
CATVTPPFYNEQFF TRBV6-2/TRBV6-3 . TRBJ2-1
CASSLGAGGSGNIQYF TRBV5-1 . TRBJ2-4
CASSLWSQTGFGANVLTF TRBV5-1 . TRBJ2-6
CASGFPNEKLFF TRBV7-9 . TRBJ1-4
CASRGDSNQPQHF TRBV5-1 few TRBJ1-5
CATSRGPPGNEQYF TRBV15 . TRBJ2-7
CASSLLTGFGDEQFF TRBV7-9 many TRBJ2-1
CASSLEGGSVPVSEQYF TRBV5-1 few TRBJ2-7
CASKPSGSSSYEQYF TRBV28 few TRBJ2-7
CSVGGGMNTEAFF TRBV29-1 . TRBJ1-1
CSSSSGGANEQYF TRBV29-1 . TRBJ2-7
CASSPNPSTRHTNYGYTF TRBV18 few TRBJ1-2
CASSLSKTSGIRRYEQFF TRBV7-2 . TRBJ2-1